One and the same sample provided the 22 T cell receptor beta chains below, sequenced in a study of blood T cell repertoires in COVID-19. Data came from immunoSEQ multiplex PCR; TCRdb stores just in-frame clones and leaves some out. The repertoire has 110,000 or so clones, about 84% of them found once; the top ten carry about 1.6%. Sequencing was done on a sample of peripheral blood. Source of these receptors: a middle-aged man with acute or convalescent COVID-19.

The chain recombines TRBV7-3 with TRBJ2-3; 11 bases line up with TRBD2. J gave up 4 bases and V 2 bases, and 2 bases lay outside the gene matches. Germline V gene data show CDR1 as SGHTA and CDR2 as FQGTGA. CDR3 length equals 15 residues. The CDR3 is CASSLASGGPDTQYF. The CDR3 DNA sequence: TGTGCCAGCAGCTTAGCTAGCGGGGGGCCAGATACGCAGTATTTT. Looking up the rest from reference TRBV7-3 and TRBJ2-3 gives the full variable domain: GAGVSQTPSNKVTEKGKYVELRCDPISGHTALYWYRQSLGQGPEFLIYFQGTGAADDSGLPNDRFFAVRPEGSVSTLKIQRTERGDSAVYLCASSLASGGPDTQYFGPGTRLTVL.

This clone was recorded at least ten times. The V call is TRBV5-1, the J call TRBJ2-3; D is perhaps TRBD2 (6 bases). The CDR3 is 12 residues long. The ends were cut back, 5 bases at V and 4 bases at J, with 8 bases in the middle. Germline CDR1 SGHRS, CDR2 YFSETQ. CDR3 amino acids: CASRRGSDTQYF. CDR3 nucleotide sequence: TGCGCCAGCAGGCGGGGTTCAGATACGCAGTATTTT.

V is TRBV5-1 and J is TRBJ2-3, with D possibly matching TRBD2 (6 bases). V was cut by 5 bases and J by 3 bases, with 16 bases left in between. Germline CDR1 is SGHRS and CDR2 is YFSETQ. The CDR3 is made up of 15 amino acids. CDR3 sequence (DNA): TGCGCCAGCAGGGGGCCTAGCGCTTATACAGATACGCAGTATTTT. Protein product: CASRGPSAYTDTQYF. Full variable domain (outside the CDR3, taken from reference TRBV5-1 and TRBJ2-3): KAGVTQTPRYLIKTRGQQVTLSCSPISGHRSVSWYQQTPGQGLQFLFEYFSETQRNKGNFPGRFSGRQFSNSRSEMNVSTLELGDSALYLCASRGPSAYTDTQYFGPGTRLTVL.

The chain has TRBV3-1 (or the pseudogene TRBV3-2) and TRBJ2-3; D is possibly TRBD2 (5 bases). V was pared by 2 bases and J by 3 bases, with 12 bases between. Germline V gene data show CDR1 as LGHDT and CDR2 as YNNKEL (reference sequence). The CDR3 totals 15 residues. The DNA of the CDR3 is TGTGCCAGCAGCCAACACCAACTAGAGACAGATACGCAGTATTTT. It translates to CASSQHQLETDTQYF.

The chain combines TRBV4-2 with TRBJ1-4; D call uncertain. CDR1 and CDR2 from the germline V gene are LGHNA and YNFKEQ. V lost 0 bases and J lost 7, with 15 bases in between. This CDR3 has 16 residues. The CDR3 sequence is CASSQDYQTSGEKLFF. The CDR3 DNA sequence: TGTGCCAGCAGCCAAGATTACCAGACGAGCGGTGAAAAACTGTTTTTT.

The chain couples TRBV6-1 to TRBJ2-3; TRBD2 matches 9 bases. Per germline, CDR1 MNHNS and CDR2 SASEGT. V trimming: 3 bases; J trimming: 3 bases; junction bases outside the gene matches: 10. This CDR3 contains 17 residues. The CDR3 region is CASSERFGGGATDTQYF. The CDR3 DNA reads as TGTGCCAGCAGTGAGAGGTTTGGCGGGGGGGCAACAGATACGCAGTATTTT.

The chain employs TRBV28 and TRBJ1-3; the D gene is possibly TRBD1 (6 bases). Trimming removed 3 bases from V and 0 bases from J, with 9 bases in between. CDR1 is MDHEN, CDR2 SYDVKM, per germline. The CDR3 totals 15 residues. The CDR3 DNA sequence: TGTGCCAGCAGTTTGACAGGCCGCTCTGGAAACACCATATATTTT. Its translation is CASSLTGRSGNTIYF.

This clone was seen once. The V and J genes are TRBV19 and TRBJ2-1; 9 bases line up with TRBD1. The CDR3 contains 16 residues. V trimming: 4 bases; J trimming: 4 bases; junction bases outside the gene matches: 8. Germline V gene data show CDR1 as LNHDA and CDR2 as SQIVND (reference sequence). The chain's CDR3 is CASSNTGGLGYNEQFF. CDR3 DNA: TGTGCCAGTAGTAACACAGGGGGCCTTGGATACAATGAGCAGTTCTTC.

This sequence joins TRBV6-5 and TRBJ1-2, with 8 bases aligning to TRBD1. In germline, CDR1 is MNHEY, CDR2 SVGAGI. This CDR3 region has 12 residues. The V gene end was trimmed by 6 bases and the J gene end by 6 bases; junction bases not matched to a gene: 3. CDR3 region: CASSGQGHGYTF. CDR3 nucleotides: TGTGCCAGCAGCGGACAGGGCCATGGCTACACCTTC.

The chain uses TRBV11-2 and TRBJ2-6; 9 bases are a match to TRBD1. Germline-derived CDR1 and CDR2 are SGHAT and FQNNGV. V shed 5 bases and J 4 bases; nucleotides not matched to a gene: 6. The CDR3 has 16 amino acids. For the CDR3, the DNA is TGTGCCAGCAGCGTTACAGGGGGCTCCGGGGCCAACGTCCTGACTTTC. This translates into CASSVTGGSGANVLTF.

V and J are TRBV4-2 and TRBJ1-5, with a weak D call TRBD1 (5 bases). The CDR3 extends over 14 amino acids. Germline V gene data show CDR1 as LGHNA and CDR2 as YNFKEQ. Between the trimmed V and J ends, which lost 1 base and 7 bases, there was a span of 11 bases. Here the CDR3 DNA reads TGTGCCAGCAGCCAAGGACAGAACGAACAGCCCCAGCATTTT. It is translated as CASSQGQNEQPQHF.

CDR3 DNA: TGTGCCAGCAGTCGCGCGGGGGCCGGGGGAGAGACCCAGTACTTC. It specifies CASSRAGAGGETQYF. The chain is built from TRBV5-4 and TRBJ2-5; a possible D gene is TRBD2 (7 bases). The germline CDR1 and CDR2 sequences are SGHNT and YYREEE (reference sequence). This CDR3 has 15 amino acids. With 5 bases removed from V and 4 bases from J, the gap between germline ends came to 18 bases.

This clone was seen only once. CDR3 bases: TGCAGTGCTAGTATCCCAGGGGTCCTCGGGGAAGCTTTCTTT. This sequence encodes CSASIPGVLGEAFF. The rearrangement joins TRBV20-1 to TRBJ1-1; tentatively, D is TRBD1 (6 bases). The CDR3 contains 14 residues. Looked up from germline, CDR1 is DFQATT and CDR2 is SNEGSKA (reference sequence). Trimming removed 3 bases from V and 8 bases from J, with 19 bases in between.

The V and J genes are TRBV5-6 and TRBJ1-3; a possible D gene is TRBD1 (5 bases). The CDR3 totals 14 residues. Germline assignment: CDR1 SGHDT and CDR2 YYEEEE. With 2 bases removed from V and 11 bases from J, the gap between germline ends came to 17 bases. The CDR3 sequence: CASSLGDRYLPIYF. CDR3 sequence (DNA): TGTGCCAGCAGCTTAGGAGACAGATACCTCCCCATATATTTT.

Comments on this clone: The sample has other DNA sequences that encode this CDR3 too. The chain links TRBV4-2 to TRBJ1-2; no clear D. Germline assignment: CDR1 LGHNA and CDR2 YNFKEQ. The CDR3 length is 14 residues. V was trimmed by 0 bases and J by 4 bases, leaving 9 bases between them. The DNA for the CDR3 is TGTGCCAGCAGCCAAGACAGGTCCTCCTATGGCTACACCTTC. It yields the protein CASSQDRSSYGYTF.

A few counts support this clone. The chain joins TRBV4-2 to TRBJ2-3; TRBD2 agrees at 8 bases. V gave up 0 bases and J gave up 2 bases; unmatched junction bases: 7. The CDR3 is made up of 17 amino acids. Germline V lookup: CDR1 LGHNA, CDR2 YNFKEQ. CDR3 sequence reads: CASSQDNRRGDTDTQYF. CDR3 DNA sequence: TGTGCCAGCAGCCAAGATAACAGGCGGGGGGACACAGATACGCAGTATTTT.

The chain's CDR3 is CASSTGTGGSILNSPLHF. CDR3 DNA: TGTGCCAGCAGCACTGGGACAGGGGGCTCCATCCTTAATTCACCCCTCCACTTT. This rearrangement joins TRBV7-9 to TRBJ1-6; 12 bases match TRBD1. The CDR3 is 18 amino acids. The J segment lost 6 bases and the V segment lost 5 bases, leaving 11 bases of the junction unmatched. Germline CDR1 and CDR2: SEHNR and FQNEAQ (reference sequence).

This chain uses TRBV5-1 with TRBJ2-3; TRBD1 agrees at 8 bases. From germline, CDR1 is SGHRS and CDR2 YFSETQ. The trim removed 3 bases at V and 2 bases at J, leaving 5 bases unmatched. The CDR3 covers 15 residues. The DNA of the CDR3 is TGCGCCAGCAGCTCGACAGGGGACTTCACAGATACGCAGTATTTT. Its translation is CASSSTGDFTDTQYF. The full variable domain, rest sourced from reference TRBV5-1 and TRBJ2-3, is KAGVTQTPRYLIKTRGQQVTLSCSPISGHRSVSWYQQTPGQGLQFLFEYFSETQRNKGNFPGRFSGRQFSNSRSEMNVSTLELGDSALYLCASSSTGDFTDTQYFGPGTRLTVL.

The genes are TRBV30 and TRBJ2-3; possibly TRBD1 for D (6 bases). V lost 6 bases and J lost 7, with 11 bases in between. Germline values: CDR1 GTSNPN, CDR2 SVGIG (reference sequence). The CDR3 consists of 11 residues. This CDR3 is CACPGAYTQYF. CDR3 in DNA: TGTGCCTGCCCAGGGGCATATACGCAGTATTTT.

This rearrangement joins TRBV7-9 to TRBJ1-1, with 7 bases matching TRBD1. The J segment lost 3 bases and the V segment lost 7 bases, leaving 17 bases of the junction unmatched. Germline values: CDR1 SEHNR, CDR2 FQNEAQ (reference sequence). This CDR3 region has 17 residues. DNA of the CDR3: TGTGCCAGCAACCTCCCTGGCGGTATAACAGGGGACACTGAAGCTTTCTTT. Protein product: CASNLPGGITGDTEAFF.

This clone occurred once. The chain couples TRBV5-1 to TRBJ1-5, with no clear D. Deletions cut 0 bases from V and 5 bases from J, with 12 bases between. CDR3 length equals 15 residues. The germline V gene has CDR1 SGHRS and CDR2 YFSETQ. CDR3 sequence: CASSLGLSGDQPQHF. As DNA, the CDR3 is TGCGCCAGCAGCTTGGGACTCTCTGGCGATCAGCCCCAGCATTTT.

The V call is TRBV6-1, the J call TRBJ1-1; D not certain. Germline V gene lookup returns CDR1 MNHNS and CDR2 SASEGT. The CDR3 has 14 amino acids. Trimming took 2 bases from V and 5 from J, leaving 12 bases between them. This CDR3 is CASSEKSERTEAFF. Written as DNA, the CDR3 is TGTGCCAGCAGTGAAAAGTCCGAACGGACTGAAGCTTTCTTT.